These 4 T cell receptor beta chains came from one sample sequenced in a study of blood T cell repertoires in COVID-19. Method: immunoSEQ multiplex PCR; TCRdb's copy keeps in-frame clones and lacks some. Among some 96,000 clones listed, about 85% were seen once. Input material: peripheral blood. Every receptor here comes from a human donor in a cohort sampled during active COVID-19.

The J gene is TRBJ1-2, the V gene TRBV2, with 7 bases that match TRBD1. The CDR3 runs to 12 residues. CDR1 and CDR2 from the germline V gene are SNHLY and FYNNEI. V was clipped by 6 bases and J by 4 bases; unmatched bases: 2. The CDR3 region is CASRDRIYGYTF. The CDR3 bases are TGTGCCAGCAGGGACAGGATCTATGGCTACACCTTC.

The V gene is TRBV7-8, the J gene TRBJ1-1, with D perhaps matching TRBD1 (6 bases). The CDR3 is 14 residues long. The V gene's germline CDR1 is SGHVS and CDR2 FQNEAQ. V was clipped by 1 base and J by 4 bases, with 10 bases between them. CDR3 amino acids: CASSLGGRGTEAFF. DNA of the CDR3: TGTGCCAGCAGCTTAGGGGGGCGAGGCACTGAAGCTTTCTTT.

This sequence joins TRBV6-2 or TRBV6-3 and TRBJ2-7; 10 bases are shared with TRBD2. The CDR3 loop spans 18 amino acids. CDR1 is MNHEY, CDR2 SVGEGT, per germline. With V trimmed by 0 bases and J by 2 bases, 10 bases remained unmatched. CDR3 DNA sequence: TGTGCCAGCAGTTACTCTACGGCTAGCGGGGGTTACGCCTACGAGCAGTACTTC. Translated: CASSYSTASGGYAYEQYF.

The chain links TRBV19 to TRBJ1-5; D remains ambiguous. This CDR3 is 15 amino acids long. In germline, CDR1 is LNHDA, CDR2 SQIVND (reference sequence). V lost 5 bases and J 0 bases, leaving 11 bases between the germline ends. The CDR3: CASSPGLYSNQPQHF. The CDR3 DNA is TGTGCCAGTAGTCCAGGACTTTATAGCAATCAGCCCCAGCATTTT.